This T cell receptor beta chain stems from a study of cytomegalovirus exposure and HLA in healthy donors (dated by TCRdb to 2016 to 2017). Notes on the research overall: A later analysis indicated that the 90 to 150 validation repertoires were generated on the platform also employed for the 700 or so repertoires of the first cohort. High-throughput TCR immunosequencing, statistical association of individual TCRs with disease status, and machine learning were combined to predict cytomegalovirus infection status. Along with the roughly 710-subject first cohort, a separate validation cohort of over a hundred different subjects was used. The study aimed to test whether cataloging public T cell receptors could reveal signatures of past pathogen exposure.

Libraries were made using the immunoSEQ multiplex PCR assay. The paper's processing steps were these. A statistical classification framework was built to diagnose cytomegalovirus status from the catalog of TCR beta chain sequences. TCRdb carries this immuneACCESS record with in-frame sequences only. Its versions omit some clonotypes, under half of them owing to an unresolved V gene in the studies checked, with the rest unexplained. Clone size and the V and J calls come from that table; the DNA yielded D and trimming. In this sample the table shows roughly 150,000 clones, 80% to 85% of which occur a single time. The biggest ten clones account for 10% of the sample. Points on this clone: Its antigen is not yet known. No base qualities exist here, and no much larger clone lies one base off it. This sample includes further DNA sequences coding for the same CDR3.

Donors formed part of the validation cohort, which comprised 95 to 150 subjects and was distinct from the first cohort of 550 to 850 subjects. General study outcomes and caveats: The authors suggested that the approach could potentially be generalized to other disease states and immunological phenotypes. The study gave a list of 150 to 200 TCR beta chains associated with cytomegalovirus. In both the original and validation cohorts, the classifier was reported to diagnose cytomegalovirus status with high specificity and sensitivity. In vitro tests confirmed that a few of the cytomegalovirus-associated TCR beta chains recognize cytomegalovirus antigens. All 130 or so repertoires were used to score co-occurrence in the validation cohort in a later analysis, because that analysis had no HLA typing for the cohort. Most TCR sequences were observed very rarely across donors, whereas some public TCRs were present in many individuals. Of the cluster scores, about 94% were above 0 in a later analysis, which found that TCRs clustered in the first cohort also tended to co-occur in the 90 to 150 validation repertoires.

The junction shows trimming of 1 base on V and 0 bases on J, plus 4 bases between the germline ends. Sequences SQVTM (CDR1) and ANQGSEA (CDR2) are obtained from the germline V gene. The cysteine opens and the phenylalanine closes a CDR3 of 12 amino acids. Only the CDR3 region is kept as DNA, spanning 36 bases read in frame from base 1. The sequencing sample was made of PBMCs. This receptor was obtained from a man younger than 45 in good health and CMV-seropositive. In this chain, TRBV29-1 is recombined with TRBJ2-7; no D gene can be assigned with confidence. The CDR3 region: CSVEGLSYEQYF. The DNA is TGCAGCGTTGAAGGGCTCTCCTACGAGCAGTACTTC.